This T cell receptor beta chain was sequenced in a study of molecular identifiers for immune sequencing clone quantification. A note on this clonotype: Compared with germline, one end of the junction differs, possibly owing to a read error.

The CDR3 consists of 16 residues. Germline-derived CDR1 and CDR2 are DFQATT and SNEGSKA (reference sequence). TCRdb passed the PCR reads through MiXCR, listing each CDR3 protein once. The data show tens of thousands of distinct CDR3 sequences, around a sixth seen once. Sorted cells numbering roughly 18,000 to 1,000,000, with 10%, 30% or 50% RNA, yielded the naive CD8 libraries. Sorting isolated naive CD8 T cells as CD8+CD4-CCR7+CD45RA+ events. Sequencing was performed on naive CD8+ T cells from blood, with Jurkat cell RNA spiked in. Subset defined: FACS-sorted CD8+CD4-CCR7+CD45RA+ naive T cells. The sequence was obtained from a human donor in good health. Some libraries in this study had Jurkat cell RNA spiked in. This sequence joins TRBV20-1 and TRBJ2-1; TRBD2 agrees at 9 bases. DNA of the CDR3: TGCAGTGCTGGAGATATCGAGCGGGAGGTTTACAATGAGCAGTTCTTC. Amino acids: CSAGDIEREVYNEQFF.